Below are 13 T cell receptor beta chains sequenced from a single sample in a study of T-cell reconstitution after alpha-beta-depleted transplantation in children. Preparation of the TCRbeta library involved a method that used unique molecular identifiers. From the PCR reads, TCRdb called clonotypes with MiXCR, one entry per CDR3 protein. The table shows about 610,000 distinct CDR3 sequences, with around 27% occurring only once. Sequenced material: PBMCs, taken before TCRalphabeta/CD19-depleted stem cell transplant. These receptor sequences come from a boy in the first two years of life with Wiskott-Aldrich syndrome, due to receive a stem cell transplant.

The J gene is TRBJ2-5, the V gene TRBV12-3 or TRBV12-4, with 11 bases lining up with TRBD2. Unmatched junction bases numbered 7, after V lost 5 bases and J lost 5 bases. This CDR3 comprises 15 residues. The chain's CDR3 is CASSPLAGGWETQYF. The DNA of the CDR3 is TGTGCCAGCAGTCCTCTAGCGGGAGGTTGGGAGACCCAGTACTTC.

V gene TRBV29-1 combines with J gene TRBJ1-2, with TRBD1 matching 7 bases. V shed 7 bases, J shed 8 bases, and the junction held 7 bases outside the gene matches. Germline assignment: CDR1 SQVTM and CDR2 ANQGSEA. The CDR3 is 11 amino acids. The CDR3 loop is CSADRVEGYTF. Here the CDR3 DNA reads TGCAGCGCTGACAGGGTTGAAGGCTACACCTTC.

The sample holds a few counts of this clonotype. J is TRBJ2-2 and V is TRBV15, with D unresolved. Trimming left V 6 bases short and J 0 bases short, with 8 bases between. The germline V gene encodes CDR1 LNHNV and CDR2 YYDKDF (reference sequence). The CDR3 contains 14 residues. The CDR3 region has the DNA TGTGCCACCAGGCCTCTCTCGAACACCGGGGAGCTGTTTTTT. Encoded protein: CATRPLSNTGELFF.

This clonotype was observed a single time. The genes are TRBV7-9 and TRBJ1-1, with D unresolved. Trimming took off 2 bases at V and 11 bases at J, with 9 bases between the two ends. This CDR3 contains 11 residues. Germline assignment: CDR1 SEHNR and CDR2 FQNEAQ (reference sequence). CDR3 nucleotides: TGTGCCAGCAGCTTAAAGGAGCGGGCTTTCTTT. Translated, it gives CASSLKERAFF. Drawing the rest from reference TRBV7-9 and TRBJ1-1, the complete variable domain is DTGVSQNPRHKITKRGQNVTFRCDPISEHNRLYWYRQTLGQGPEFLTYFQNEAQLEKSRLLSDRFSAERPKGSFSTLEIQRTEQGDSAMYLCASSLKERAFFGQGTRLTVV.

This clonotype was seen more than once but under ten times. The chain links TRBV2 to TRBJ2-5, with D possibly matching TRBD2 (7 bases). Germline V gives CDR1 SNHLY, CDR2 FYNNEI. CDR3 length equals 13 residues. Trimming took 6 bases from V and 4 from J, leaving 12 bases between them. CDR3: CASSAGAGETQYF. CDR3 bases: TGTGCCAGCAGCGCGGGGGCGGGAGAGACCCAGTACTTC.

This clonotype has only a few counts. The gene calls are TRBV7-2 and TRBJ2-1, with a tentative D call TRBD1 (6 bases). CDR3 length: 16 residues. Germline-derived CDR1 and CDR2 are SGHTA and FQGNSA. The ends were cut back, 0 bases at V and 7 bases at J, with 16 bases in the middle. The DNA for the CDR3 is TGTGCCAGCAGCTTAGCTCCGGTGGGGGCGAGGAATGAGCAGTTCTTC. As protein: CASSLAPVGARNEQFF.

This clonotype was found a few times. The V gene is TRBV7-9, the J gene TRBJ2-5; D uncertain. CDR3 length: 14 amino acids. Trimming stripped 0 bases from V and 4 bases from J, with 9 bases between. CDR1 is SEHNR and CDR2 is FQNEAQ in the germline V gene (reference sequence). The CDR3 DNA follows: TGTGCCAGCAGCTTAGCGGGGAACAGAGAGACCCAGTACTTC. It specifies CASSLAGNRETQYF.

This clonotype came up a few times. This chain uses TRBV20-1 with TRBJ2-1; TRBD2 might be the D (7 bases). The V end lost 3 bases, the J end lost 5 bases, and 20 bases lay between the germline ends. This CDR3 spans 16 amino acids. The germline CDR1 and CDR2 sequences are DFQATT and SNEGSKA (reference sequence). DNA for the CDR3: TGCAGTGCTAGTAGGGGGGGTAGCGGACTTCACAATGAGCAGTTCTTC. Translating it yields CSASRGGSGLHNEQFF.

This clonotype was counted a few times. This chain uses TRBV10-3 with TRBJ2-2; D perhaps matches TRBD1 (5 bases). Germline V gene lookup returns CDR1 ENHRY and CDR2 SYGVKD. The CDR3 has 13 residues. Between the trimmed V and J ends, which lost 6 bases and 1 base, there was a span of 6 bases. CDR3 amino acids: CAISDRNTGELFF. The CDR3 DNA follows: TGTGCCATCAGCGACAGGAACACCGGGGAGCTGTTTTTT.

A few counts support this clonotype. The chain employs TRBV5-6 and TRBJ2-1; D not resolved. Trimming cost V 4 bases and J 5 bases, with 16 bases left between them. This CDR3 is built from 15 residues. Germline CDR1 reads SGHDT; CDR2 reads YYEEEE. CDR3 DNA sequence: TGTGCCAGCAGCCCTACTCGAGCCTTAAACAATGAGCAGTTCTTC. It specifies CASSPTRALNNEQFF.

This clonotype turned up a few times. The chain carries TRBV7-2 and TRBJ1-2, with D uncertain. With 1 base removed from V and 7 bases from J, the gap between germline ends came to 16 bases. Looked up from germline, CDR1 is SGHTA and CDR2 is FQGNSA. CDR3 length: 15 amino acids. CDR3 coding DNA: TGTGCCAGCAGCTTAGTTTGGTCAGACGGCTCTGGCTACACCTTC. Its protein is CASSLVWSDGSGYTF. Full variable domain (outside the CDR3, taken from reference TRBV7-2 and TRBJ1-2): GAGVSQSPSNKVTEKGKDVELRCDPISGHTALYWYRQSLGQGLEFLIYFQGNSAPDKSGLPSDRFSAERTGGSVSTLTIQRTQQEDSAVYLCASSLVWSDGSGYTFGSGTRLTVV.

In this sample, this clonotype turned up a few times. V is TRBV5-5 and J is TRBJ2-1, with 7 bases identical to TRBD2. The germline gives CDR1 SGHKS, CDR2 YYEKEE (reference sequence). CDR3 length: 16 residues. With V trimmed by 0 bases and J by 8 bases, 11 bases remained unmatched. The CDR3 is CASSLALGLDVDEQFF. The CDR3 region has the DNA TGTGCCAGCAGCTTGGCTCTTGGACTAGATGTCGATGAGCAGTTCTTC.

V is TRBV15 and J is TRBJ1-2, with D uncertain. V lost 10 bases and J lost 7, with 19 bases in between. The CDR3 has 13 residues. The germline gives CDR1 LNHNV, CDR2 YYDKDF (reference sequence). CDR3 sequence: CAIAPRLEAGYTF. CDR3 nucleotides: TGTGCCATCGCACCCCGACTTGAGGCTGGCTACACCTTC.